This TCR beta chain was sequenced for a study of blood T cell repertoires in COVID-19. On the study more broadly: Sources were T cells, B-cell-depleted T cells, or PBMCs; the material itself was cDNA or gDNA.

Per the authors' pipeline: From reference gene primer amplification, estimates of nucleated cell counts were derived. Repertoires were generated with immunoSEQ multiplex PCR, while TCRdb's copy carries only in-frame clones and drops some. The V and J calls and clone size are taken from that table; D and trimming were inferred from the DNA. The table shows tens of thousands of clones, with just under 80% occurring only once. Trimming cost V 3 bases and J 3 bases, with 9 bases left between them. The CDR3 covers 13 residues. From germline, CDR1 is KGHSH and CDR2 LQKENI. The chain joins TRBV18 to TRBJ2-7, with no clear D. Sequences were obtained from peripheral blood. The clonotype comes from a human donor in a cohort sampled during active COVID-19. This chain's CDR3 is CASSPAPGYEQYF. CDR3 bases: TGTGCCAGCTCACCGGCTCCGGGCTACGAGCAGTACTTC.